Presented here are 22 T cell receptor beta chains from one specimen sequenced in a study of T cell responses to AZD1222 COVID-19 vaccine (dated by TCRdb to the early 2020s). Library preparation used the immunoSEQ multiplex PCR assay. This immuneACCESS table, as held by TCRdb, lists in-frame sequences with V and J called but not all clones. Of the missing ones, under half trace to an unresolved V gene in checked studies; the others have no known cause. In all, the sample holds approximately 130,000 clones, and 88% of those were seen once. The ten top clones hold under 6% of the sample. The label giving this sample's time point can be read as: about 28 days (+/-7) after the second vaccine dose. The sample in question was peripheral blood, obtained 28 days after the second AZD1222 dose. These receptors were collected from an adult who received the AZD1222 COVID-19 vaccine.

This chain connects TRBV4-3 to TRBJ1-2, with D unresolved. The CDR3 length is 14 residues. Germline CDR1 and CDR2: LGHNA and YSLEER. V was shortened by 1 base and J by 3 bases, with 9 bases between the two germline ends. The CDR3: CASSQATVDYGYTF. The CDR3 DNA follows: TGCGCCAGCAGCCAAGCGACGGTGGACTATGGCTACACCTTC.

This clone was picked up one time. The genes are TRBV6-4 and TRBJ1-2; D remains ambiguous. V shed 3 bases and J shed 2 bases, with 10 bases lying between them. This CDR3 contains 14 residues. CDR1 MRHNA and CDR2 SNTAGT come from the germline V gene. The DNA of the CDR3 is TGTGCCAGCAGTGAATACGGGCCGAACTATGGCTACACCTTC. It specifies CASSEYGPNYGYTF.

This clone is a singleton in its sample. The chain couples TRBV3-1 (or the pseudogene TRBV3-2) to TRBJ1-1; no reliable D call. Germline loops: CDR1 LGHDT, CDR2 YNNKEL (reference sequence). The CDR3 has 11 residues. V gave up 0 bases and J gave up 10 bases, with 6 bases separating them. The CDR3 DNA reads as TGTGCCAGCAGCCAAGATTGGTCAGCTTTCTTT. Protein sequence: CASSQDWSAFF.

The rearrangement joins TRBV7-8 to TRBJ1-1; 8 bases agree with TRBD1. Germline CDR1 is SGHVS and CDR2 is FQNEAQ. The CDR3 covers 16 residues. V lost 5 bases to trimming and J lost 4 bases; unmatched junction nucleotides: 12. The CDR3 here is CASSLQGATLPTEAFF. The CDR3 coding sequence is TGTGCCAGCAGCCTGCAGGGGGCCACGCTCCCCACTGAAGCTTTCTTT.

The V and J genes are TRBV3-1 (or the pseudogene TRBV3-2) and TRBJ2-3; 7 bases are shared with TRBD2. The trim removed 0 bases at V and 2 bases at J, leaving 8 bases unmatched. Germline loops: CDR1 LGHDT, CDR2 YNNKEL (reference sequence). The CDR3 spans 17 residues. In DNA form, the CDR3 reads TGTGCCAGCAGCCAAGACGTGGGAGGGAGGAACACAGATACGCAGTATTTT. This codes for CASSQDVGGRNTDTQYF.

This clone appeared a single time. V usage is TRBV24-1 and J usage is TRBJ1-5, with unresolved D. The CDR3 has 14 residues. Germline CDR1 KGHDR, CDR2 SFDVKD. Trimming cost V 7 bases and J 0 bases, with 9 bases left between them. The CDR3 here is CATRTGPSNQPQHF. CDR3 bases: TGTGCCACCAGGACGGGCCCTAGCAATCAGCCCCAGCATTTT.

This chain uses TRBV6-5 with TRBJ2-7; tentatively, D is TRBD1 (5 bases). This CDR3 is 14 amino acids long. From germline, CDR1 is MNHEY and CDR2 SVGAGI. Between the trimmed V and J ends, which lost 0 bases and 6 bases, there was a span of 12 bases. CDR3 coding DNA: TGTGCCAGCAGTTACTCACAGGCAAGCAGCGAGCAGTACTTC. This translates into CASSYSQASSEQYF.

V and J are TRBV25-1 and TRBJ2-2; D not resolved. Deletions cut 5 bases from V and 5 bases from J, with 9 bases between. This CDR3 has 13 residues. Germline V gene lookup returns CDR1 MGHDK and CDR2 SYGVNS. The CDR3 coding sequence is TGTGCCAGCAGTCCCGTCGGGACCGGGGAGCTGTTTTTT. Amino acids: CASSPVGTGELFF.

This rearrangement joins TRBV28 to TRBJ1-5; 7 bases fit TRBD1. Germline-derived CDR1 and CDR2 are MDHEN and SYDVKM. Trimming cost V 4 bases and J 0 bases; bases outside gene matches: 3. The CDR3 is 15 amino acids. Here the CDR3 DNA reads TGTGCCAGCAGTTCACAGGGGTATAGCAATCAGCCCCAGCATTTT. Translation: CASSSQGYSNQPQHF. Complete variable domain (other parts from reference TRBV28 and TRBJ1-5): DVKVTQSSRYLVKRTGEKVFLECVQDMDHENMFWYRQDPGLGLRLIYFSYDVKMKEKGDIPEGYSVSREKKERFSLILESASTNQTSMYLCASSSQGYSNQPQHFGDGTRLSIL.

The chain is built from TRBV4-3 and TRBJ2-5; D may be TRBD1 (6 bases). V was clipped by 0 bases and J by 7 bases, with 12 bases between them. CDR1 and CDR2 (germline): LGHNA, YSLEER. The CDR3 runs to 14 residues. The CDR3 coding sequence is TGCGCCAGCAGCCAAGATCGCGTAGGGGGGACCCAGTACTTC. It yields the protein CASSQDRVGGTQYF.

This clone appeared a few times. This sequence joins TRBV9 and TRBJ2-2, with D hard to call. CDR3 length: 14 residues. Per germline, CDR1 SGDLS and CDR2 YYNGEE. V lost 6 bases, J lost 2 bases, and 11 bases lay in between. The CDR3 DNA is TGTGCCAGCATGGCAGGAAAAAACACCGGGGAGCTGTTTTTT. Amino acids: CASMAGKNTGELFF. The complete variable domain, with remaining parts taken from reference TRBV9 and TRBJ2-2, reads DSGVTQTPKHLITATGQRVTLRCSPRSGDLSVYWYQQSLDQGLQFLIQYYNGEERAKGNILERFSAQQFPDLHSELNLSSLELGDSALYFCASMAGKNTGELFFGEGSRLTVL.

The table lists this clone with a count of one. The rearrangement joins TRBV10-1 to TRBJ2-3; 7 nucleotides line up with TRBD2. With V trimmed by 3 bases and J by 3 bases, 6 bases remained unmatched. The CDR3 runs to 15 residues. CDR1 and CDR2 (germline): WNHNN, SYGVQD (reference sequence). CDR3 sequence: CASSDGSGITDTQYF. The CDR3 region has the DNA TGCGCCAGCAGTGACGGCAGCGGGATTACAGATACGCAGTATTTT.

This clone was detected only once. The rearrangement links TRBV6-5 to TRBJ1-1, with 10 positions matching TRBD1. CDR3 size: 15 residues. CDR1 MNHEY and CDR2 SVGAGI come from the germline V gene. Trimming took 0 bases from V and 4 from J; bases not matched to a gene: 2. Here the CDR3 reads CASSYSTGGSTEAFF. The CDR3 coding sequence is TGTGCCAGCAGTTACTCGACAGGGGGCTCCACTGAAGCTTTCTTT.

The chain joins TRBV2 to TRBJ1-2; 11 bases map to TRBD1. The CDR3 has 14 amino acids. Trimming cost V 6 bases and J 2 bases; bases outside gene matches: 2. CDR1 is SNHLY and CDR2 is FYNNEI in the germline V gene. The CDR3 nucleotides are TGTGCCAGCAGAGGGACAGGGGGGAACTATGGCTACACCTTC. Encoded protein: CASRGTGGNYGYTF.

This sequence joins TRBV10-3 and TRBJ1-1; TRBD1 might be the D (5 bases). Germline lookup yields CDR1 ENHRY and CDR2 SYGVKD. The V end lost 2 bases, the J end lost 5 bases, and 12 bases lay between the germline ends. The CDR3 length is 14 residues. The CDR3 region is CAISEGAGRTEAFF. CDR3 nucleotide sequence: TGTGCCATCAGTGAGGGGGCAGGGAGGACTGAAGCTTTCTTT.

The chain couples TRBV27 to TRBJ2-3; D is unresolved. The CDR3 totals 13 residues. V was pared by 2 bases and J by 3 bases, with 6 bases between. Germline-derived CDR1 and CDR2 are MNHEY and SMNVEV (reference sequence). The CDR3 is CASSLGPTDTQYF. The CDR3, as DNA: TGTGCCAGCAGTTTAGGCCCGACAGATACGCAGTATTTT.

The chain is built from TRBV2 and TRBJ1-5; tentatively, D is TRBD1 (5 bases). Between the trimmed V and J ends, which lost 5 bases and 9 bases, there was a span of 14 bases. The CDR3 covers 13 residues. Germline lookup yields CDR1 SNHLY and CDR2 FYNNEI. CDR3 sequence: CASSRDLLSPQHF. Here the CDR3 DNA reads TGTGCCAGCAGTAGGGACCTCTTGTCGCCCCAGCATTTT.

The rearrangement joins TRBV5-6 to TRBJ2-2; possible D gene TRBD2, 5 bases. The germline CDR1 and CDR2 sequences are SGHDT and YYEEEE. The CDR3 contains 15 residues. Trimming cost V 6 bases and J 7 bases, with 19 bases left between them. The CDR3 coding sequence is TGTGCCAGCAACCCTCAACTAGTCGGTAACGGGGAGCTGTTTTTT. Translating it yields CASNPQLVGNGELFF.

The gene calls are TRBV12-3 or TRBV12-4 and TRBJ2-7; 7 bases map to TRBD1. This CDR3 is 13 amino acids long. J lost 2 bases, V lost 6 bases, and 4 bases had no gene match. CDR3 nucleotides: TGTGCCAGCAGCCCCGGACAGGCCTACGAGCAGTACTTC. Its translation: CASSPGQAYEQYF.

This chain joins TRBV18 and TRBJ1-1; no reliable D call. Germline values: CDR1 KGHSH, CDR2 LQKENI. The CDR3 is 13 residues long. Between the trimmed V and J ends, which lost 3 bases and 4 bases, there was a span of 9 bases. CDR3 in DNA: TGTGCCAGCTCACCTCGAGCTCCCACTGAAGCTTTCTTT. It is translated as CASSPRAPTEAFF. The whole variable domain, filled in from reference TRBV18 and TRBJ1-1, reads NAGVMQNPRHLVRRRGQEARLRCSPMKGHSHVYWYRQLPEEGLKFMVYLQKENIIDESGMPKERFSAEFPKEGPSILRIQQVVRGDSAAYFCASSPRAPTEAFFGQGTRLTVV.

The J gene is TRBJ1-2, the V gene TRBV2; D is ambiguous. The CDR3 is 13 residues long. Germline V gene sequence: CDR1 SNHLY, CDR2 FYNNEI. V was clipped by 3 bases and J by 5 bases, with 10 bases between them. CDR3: CASSEDGLYGYTF. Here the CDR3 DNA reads TGTGCCAGCAGTGAGGATGGCCTGTATGGCTACACCTTC.

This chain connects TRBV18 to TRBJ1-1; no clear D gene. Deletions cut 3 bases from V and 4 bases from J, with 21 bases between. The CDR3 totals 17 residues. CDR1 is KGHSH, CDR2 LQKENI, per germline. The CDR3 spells CASSPISIKGAVTEAFF. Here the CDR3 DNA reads TGTGCCAGCTCACCGATTAGCATAAAAGGTGCCGTCACTGAAGCTTTCTTT.